This record looks at one T cell receptor (beta chain) sequence and its context. Its antigen is undetermined. With 5 bases removed from V and 7 bases from J, the gap between germline ends came to 12 bases. Per the germline V gene, CDR1 is LNHDA and CDR2 is SQIVND (reference sequence). The CDR3 consists of 13 residues. Produced via immunoSEQ multiplex PCR; TCRdb's table is partial and in-frame only. The sample yields fewer than 20,000 clones, approximately 89% seen once. The data were obtained in a study of T cell clones after liver transplantation. Study background: Blood was drawn pre-transplant, before withdrawal, and after full or failed withdrawal.

Thawed unstimulated PBMCs were FACS-sorted by CD3, CD4 and CD8 into two populations. Overall study results and limits: Graft donor-reactive T cells may have migrated into the graft rather than being deleted.

The sequencing used CD8+ T cells from blood, collected before liver transplant. This chain links TRBV19 with TRBJ2-1; TRBD2 is a possible D gene (6 bases). The receptor's source is a human donor who received a liver transplant. The CDR3 is CASSLGTWNEQFF. Written as DNA, the CDR3 is TGTGCCAGTAGTCTAGGGACTTGGAATGAGCAGTTCTTC.